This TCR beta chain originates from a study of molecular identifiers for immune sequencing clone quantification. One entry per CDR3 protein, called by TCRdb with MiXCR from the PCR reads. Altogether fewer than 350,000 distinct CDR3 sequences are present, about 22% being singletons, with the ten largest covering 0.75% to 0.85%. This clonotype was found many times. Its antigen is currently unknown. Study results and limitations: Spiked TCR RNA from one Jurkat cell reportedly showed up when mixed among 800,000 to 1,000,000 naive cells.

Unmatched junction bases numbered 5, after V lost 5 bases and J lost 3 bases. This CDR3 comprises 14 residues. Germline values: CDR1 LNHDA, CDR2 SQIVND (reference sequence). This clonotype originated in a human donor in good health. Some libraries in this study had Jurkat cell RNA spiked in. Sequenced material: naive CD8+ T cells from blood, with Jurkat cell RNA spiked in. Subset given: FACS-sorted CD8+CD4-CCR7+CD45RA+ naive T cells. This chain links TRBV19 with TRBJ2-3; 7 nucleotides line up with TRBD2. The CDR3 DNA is TGTGCCAGTAGTTGGGCGGGGGAAACAGATACGCAGTATTTT. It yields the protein CASSWAGETDTQYF.